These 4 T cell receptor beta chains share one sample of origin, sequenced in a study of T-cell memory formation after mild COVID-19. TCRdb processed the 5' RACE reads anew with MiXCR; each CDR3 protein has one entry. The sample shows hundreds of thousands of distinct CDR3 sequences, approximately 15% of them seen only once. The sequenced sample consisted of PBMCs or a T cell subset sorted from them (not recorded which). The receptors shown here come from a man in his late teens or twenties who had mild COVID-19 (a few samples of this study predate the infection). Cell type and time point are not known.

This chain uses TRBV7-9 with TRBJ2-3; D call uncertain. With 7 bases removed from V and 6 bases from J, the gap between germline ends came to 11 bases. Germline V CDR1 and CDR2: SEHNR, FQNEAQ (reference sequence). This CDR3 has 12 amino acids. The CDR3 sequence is CASTPLRDTQYF. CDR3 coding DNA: TGTGCCAGCACCCCCCTTCGGGATACGCAGTATTTT.

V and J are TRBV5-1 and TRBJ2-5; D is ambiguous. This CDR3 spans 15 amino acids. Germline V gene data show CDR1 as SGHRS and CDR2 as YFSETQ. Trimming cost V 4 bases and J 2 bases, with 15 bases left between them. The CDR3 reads CASSPLAVGQETQYF. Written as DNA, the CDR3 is TGCGCCAGCAGCCCCTTGGCGGTGGGGCAAGAGACCCAGTACTTC. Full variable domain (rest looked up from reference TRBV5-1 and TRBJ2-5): KAGVTQTPRYLIKTRGQQVTLSCSPISGHRSVSWYQQTPGQGLQFLFEYFSETQRNKGNFPGRFSGRQFSNSRSEMNVSTLELGDSALYLCASSPLAVGQETQYFGPGTRLLVL.

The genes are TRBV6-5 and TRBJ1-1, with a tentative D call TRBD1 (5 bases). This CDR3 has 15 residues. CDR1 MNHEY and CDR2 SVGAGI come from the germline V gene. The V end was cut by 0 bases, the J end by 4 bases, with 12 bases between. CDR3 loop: CASSYSKGLGTEAFF. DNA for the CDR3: TGTGCCAGCAGTTACTCGAAGGGACTGGGCACTGAAGCTTTCTTT.

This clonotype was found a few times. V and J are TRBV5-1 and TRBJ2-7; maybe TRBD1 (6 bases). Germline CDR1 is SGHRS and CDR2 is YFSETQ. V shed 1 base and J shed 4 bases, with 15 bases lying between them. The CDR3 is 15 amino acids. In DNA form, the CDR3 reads TGCGCCAGCAGCTTGTACCCAGGGGCGAGATACGAGCAGTACTTC. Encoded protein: CASSLYPGARYEQYF.